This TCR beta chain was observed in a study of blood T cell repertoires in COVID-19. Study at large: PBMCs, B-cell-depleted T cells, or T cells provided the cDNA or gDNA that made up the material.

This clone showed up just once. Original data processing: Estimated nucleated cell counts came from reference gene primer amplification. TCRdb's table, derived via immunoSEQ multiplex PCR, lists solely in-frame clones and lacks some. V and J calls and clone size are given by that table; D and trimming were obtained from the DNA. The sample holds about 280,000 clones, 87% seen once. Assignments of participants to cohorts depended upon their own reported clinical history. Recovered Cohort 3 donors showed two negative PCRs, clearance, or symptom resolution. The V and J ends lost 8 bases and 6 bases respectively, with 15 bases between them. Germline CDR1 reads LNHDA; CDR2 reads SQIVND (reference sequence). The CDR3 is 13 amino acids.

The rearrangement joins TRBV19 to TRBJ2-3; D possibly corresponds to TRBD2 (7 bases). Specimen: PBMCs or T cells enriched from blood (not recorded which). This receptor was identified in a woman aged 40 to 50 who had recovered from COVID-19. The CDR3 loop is CASCKGEGDTQYF. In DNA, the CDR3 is TGTGCCAGTTGCAAGGGGGAGGGCGATACGCAGTATTTT.